This entry describes one TCR beta chain. This sample was taken from a study of blood T cell repertoires in COVID-19. V was cut by 4 bases and J by 2 bases, with 9 bases left in between. The CDR3 loop spans 13 amino acids. Profiled with immunoSEQ multiplex PCR; TCRdb holds only in-frame clones, not every one. The data contain under 300,000 clones, 86% of them singletons. Sample: peripheral blood. The V call is TRBV12-3 or TRBV12-4, the J call TRBJ2-7; TRBD1 is a possible D gene (6 bases). This TCR was recovered from a man between 60 and 75 years old with acute or convalescent COVID-19. CDR3 region: CASSSGTPYEQYF. CDR3 in DNA: TGTGCCAGCAGTTCCGGGACACCCTACGAGCAGTACTTC.